This TCR beta chain stems from a study of shared clonotypes between healthy human individuals. Study in general: Each donor had three CD4 naive, three CD4 memory, two CD8 naive and one CD8 memory plate. Whole-study findings and limits: Collection of samples was limited to blood; tissue repertoires likely differ.

The authors distributed each subset's genomic DNA evenly over several immunoSEQ plates. Sequencing was performed with immunoSEQ multiplex PCR; in TCRdb, only in-frame clones are kept and a portion is missing. The sample holds under 1,100,000 clones; approximately 76% are singletons and the top ten take 1.4%. Germline assignment: CDR1 GTSNPN and CDR2 SVGIG (reference sequence). V shed 2 bases and J shed 1 base, with 14 bases lying between them. The CDR3 extends over 16 amino acids. Notes on this clone: What it binds is unknown.

The chain couples TRBV30 to TRBJ1-4; D is perhaps TRBD1 (5 bases). The source is a man younger than 35 in good health. The sample was memory CD4+ T cells sorted from blood. Subset: CD45RA-negative fraction. The CDR3 spells CAWSLAGTGTNEKLFF. In DNA form, the CDR3 reads TGTGCCTGGAGTTTGGCAGGGACGGGAACTAATGAAAAACTGTTTTTT.